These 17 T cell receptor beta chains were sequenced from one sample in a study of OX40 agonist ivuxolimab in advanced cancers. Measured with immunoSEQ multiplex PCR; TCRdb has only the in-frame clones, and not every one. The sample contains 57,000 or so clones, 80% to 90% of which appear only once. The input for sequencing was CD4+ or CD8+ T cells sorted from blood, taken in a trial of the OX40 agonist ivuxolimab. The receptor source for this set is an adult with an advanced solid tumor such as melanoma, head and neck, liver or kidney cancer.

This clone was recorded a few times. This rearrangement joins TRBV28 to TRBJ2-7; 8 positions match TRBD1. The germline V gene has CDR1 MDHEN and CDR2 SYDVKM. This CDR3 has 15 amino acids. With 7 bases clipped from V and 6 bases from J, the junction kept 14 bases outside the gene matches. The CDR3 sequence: CASTSNRQGLVEQYF. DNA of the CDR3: TGTGCCAGCACCTCCAACCGACAGGGGTTGGTCGAGCAGTACTTC.

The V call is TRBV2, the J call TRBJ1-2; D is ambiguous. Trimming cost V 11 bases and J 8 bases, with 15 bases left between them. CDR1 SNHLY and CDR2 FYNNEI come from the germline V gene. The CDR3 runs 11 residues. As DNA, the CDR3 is TGTGCCGGGAGAGCGGCAGGAGGCTACACCTTC. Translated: CAGRAAGGYTF.

The CDR3 coding sequence is TGTGCCTCGAACCTGGGACTAGCGGGAGAGCAGTACTTC. This gives the protein CASNLGLAGEQYF. The V and J genes are TRBV7-2 and TRBJ2-7, with 13 bases lining up with TRBD2. The ends lost 11 bases at V and 7 bases at J; junction bases unmatched: 8. The CDR3 sequence is 13 residues long. The germline gives CDR1 SGHTA, CDR2 FQGNSA.

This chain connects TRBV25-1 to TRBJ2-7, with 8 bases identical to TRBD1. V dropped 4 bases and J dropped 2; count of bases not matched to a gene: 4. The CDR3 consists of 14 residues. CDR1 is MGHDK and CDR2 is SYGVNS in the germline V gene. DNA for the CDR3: TGTGCCAGCAGTGGACAGGGGATAACCTACGAGCAGTACTTC. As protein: CASSGQGITYEQYF.

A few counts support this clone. CDR3: CASSVRGIGELFF. The CDR3 nucleotides read TGTGCCAGCAGCGTGCGGGGTATCGGGGAGCTGTTTTTT. The chain uses TRBV9 and TRBJ2-2; D might be TRBD2 (6 bases). CDR1 is SGDLS, CDR2 YYNGEE, per germline. The V and J ends lost 2 bases and 7 bases respectively, with 9 bases between them. There are 13 residues in the CDR3.

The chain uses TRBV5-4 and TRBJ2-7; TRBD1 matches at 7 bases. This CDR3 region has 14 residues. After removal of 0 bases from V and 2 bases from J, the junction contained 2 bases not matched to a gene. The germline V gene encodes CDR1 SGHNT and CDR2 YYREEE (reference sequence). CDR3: CASSLGGTAYEQYF. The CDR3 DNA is TGTGCCAGCAGCTTGGGTGGGACAGCCTACGAGCAGTACTTC. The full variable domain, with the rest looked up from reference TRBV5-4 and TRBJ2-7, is ETGVTQSPTHLIKTRGQQVTLRCSSQSGHNTVSWYQQALGQGPQFIFQYYREEENGRGNFPPRFSGLQFPNYSSELNVNALELDDSALYLCASSLGGTAYEQYFGPGTRLTVT.

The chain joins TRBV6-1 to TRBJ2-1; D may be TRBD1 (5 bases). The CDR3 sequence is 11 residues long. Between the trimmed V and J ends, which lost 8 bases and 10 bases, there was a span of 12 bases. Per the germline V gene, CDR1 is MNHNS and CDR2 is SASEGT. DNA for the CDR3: TGTGCCAGCTCCTTTAGACAGGAGCAGTTCTTC. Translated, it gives CASSFRQEQFF.

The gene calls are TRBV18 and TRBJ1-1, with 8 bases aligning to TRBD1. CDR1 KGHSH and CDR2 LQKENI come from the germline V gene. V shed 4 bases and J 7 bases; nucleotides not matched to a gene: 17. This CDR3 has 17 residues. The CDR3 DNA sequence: TGTGCCAGCTCACTTTCAGGGGGCGCGGCGGCTCAGGGTGAAGCTTTCTTT. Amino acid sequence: CASSLSGGAAAQGEAFF.

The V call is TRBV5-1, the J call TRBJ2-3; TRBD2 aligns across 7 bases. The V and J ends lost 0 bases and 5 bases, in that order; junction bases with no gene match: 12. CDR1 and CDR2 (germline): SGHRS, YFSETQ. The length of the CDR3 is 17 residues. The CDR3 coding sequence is TGCGCCAGCAGCTTGGTCCCCGGAGCGGGGATCGGAGATACGCAGTATTTT. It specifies CASSLVPGAGIGDTQYF.

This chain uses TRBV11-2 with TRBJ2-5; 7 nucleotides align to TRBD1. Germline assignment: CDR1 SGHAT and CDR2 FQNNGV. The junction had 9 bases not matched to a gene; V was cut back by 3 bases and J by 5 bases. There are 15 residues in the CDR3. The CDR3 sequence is CASSFGLGGRETQYF. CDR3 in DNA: TGTGCCAGCAGCTTTGGGTTAGGGGGCAGGGAGACCCAGTACTTC.

CDR3 DNA sequence: TGTGCCAGCAGCCCGGAGTGGGCTGGAGATACGCAGTATTTT. It encodes CASSPEWAGDTQYF. This chain joins TRBV7-6 and TRBJ2-3; no clear D. CDR1 and CDR2 from the germline V gene are SGHVS and FNYEAQ. V gave up 5 bases and J gave up 5 bases, with 14 bases separating them. This CDR3 spans 14 amino acids.

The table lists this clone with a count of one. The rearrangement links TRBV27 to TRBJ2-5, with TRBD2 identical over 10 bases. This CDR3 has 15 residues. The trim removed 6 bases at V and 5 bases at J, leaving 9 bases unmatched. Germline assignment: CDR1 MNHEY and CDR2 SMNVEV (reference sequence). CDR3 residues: CASRGTSESSETQYF. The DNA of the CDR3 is TGTGCCAGCAGAGGGACTAGCGAGTCCTCGGAGACCCAGTACTTC.

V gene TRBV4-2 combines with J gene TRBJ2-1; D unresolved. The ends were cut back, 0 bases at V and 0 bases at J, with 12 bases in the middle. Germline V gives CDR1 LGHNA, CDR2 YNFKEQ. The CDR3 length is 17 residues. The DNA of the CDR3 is TGTGCCAGCAGCCAAGATCAAGGAAGGAGCTCCTACAATGAGCAGTTCTTC. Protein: CASSQDQGRSSYNEQFF.

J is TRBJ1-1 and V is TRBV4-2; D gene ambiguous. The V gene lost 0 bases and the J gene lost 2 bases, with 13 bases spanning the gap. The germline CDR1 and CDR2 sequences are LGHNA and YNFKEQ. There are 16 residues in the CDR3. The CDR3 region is CASSQDMGRVNTEAFF. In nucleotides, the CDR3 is TGTGCCAGCAGCCAAGACATGGGGAGGGTTAACACTGAAGCTTTCTTT.

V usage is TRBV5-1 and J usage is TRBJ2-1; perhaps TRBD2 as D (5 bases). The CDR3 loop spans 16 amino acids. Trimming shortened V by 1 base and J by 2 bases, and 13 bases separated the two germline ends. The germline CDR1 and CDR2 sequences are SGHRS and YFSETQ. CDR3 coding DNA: TGCGCCAGCAGCTTGTCCCCAGCGGCAGCCTACAATGAGCAGTTCTTC. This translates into CASSLSPAAAYNEQFF. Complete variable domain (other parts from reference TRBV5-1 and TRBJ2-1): KAGVTQTPRYLIKTRGQQVTLSCSPISGHRSVSWYQQTPGQGLQFLFEYFSETQRNKGNFPGRFSGRQFSNSRSEMNVSTLELGDSALYLCASSLSPAAAYNEQFFGPGTRLTVL.

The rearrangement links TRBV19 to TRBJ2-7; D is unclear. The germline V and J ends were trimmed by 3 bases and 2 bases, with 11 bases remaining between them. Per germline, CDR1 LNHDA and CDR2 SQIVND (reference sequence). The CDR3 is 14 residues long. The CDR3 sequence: CASSIRDTTYEQYF. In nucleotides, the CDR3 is TGTGCCAGTAGTATCCGCGACACCACCTACGAGCAGTACTTC. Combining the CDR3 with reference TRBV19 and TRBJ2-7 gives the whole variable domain DGGITQSPKYLFRKEGQNVTLSCEQNLNHDAMYWYRQDPGQGLRLIYYSQIVNDFQKGDIAEGYSVSREKKESFPLTVTSAQKNPTAFYLCASSIRDTTYEQYFGPGTRLTVT.

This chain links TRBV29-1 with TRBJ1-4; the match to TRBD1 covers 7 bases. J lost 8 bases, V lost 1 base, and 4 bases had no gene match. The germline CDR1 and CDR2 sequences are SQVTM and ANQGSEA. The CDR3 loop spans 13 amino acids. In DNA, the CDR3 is TGCAGCGTTGAAGCAGGGGGTGCGGAAAAACTGTTTTTT. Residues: CSVEAGGAEKLFF.